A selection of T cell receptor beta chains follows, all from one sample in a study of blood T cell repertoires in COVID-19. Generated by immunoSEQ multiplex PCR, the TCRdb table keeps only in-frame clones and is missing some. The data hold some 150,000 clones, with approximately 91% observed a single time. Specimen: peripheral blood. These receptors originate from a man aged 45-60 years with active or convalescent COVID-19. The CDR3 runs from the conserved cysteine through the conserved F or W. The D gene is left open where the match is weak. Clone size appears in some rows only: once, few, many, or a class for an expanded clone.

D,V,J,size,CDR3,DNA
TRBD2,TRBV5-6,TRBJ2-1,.,CASSLLAGGIYNEQFF,TGTGCCAGCAGCTTACTAGCGGGAGGGATATACAATGAGCAGTTCTTC
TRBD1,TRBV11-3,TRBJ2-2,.,CASSLAAGGGNTGELFF,TGTGCCAGCAGCTTAGCCGCAGGGGGCGGGAACACCGGGGAGCTGTTTTTT
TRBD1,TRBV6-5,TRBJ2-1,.,CATRDRATYNEQFF,TGTGCCACCCGGGACAGGGCAACCTACAATGAGCAGTTCTTC
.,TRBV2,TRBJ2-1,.,CASSEWSSSYNEQFF,TGTGCCAGCAGTGAATGGTCGAGCTCCTACAATGAGCAGTTCTTC
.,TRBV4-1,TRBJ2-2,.,CASSRTGGTGASGTYTGELFF,TGCGCCAGCAGCCGCACCGGCGGGACAGGGGCTAGCGGGACCTACACCGGGGAGCTGTTTTTT
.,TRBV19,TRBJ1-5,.,CASSIVELSPQHF,TGTGCCAGTAGTATAGTCGAGCTCTCACCCCAGCATTTT
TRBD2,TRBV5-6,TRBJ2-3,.,CASSSQLAGGRDTQYF,TGTGCCAGCAGCTCCCAACTAGCGGGAGGTAGAGATACGCAGTATTTT
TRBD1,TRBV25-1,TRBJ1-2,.,CASSESGTGNYGYTF,TGTGCCAGCAGTGAATCAGGGACAGGGAACTATGGCTACACCTTC
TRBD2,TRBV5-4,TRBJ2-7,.,CASSRGLAGGREQYF,TGTGCCAGCAGCAGGGGACTAGCGGGAGGTCGGGAGCAGTACTTC
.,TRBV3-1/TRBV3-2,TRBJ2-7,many,CASSQGQAAPVEQYF,TGTGCCAGCAGCCAAGGACAGGCTGCCCCGGTGGAGCAGTACTTC
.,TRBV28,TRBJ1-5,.,CASSIPGGNQPQHF,TGTGCCAGCAGTATCCCGGGGGGGAATCAGCCCCAGCATTTT
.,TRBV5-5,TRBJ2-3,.,CASSLRRATADTQYF,TGTGCCAGCAGCTTAAGAAGGGCGACAGCGGATACGCAGTATTTT
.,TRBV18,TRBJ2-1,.,CASSPQKSSYNEQFF,TGTGCCAGCTCACCACAGAAGAGCTCCTACAATGAGCAGTTCTTC
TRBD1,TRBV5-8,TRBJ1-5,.,CASSLDRGRRPNQPQHF,TGTGCCAGCAGCTTGGACAGGGGAAGAAGGCCCAATCAGCCCCAGCATTTT
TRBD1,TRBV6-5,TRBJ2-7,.,CASSYRGLSYEQYF,TGTGCCAGCAGTTACAGGGGGCTTTCCTACGAGCAGTACTTC
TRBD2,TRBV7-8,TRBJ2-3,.,CASSLPTSGASTDTQYF,TGTGCCAGCAGCTTACCGACTAGCGGGGCTAGCACAGATACGCAGTATTTT
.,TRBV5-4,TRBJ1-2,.,CASSLDSYGYTF,TGTGCCAGCAGCTTAGACAGCTATGGCTACACCTTC
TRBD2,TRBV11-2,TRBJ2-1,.,CASSMRLLAGSYNEQFF,TGTGCCAGCAGCATGCGCTTACTAGCGGGATCCTACAATGAGCAGTTCTTC
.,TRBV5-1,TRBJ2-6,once,CASSFTGARDVLTF,TGCGCCAGCAGCTTTACAGGAGCCCGGGACGTCCTGACTTTC
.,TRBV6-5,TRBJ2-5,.,CASKAGRLETQYF,TGTGCCAGCAAGGCAGGGCGGTTGGAGACCCAGTACTTC
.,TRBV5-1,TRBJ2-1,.,CASSEAFHNEQFF,TGCGCCAGCAGTGAGGCCTTTCACAATGAGCAGTTCTTC
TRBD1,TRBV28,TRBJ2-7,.,CASSTRDRVREQYF,TGTGCCAGCAGTACAAGGGACAGGGTGAGGGAGCAGTACTTC
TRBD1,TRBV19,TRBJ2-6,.,CASSIAVGTASSGANVLTF,TGTGCCAGTAGTATAGCCGTCGGGACAGCGAGCTCTGGGGCCAACGTCCTGACTTTC
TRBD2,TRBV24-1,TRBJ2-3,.,CATSLSGSIAADTQYF,TGTGCCACCAGTCTTAGCGGGAGTATAGCAGCAGATACGCAGTATTTT
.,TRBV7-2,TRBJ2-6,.,CASSLDRAGANVLTF,TGTGCCAGCAGCTTAGACAGGGCTGGGGCCAACGTCCTGACTTTC
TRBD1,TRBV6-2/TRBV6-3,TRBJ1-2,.,CASSYSPGQVDGYTF,TGTGCCAGCAGTTACTCACCAGGACAGGTGGATGGCTACACCTTC
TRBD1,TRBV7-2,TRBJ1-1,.,CASSRDRGGTEAFF,TGTGCCAGCAGCCGGGACAGAGGGGGCACTGAAGCTTTCTTT
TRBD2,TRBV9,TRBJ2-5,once,CASSPGTSGSQETQYF,TGTGCCAGCAGCCCCGGGACTAGCGGGAGTCAAGAGACCCAGTACTTC
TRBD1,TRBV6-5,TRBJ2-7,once,CASSLARGSYEQYF,TGTGCCAGCAGTCTCGCCAGGGGGTCCTACGAGCAGTACTTC